This TCR beta chain was profiled in a study of control samples from healthy donors and cancer patients. This table comes from immunoSEQ multiplex PCR, and its TCRdb copy is limited to in-frame clones, with some not included. The sample consists of tens of thousands of clones, approximately 89% of them appearing once. Trimming cost V 2 bases and J 7 bases, with 6 bases left between them. In germline, CDR1 is SEHNR, CDR2 FQNEAQ (reference sequence). The CDR3 runs 12 residues. This clone was detected once. The receptor was isolated from a man in his 60s with head and neck cancer. J is TRBJ2-1 and V is TRBV7-9, with D hard to call. The source material was PBMCs. The CDR3 nucleotides read TGTGCCAGCAGCTTAAGTGGGAATGAGCAGTTCTTC. Translation: CASSLSGNEQFF.